This T cell receptor (beta chain) was documented in a study of tumor-infiltrating lymphocytes in primary liver carcinoma. Comments on this clonotype: Its specificity is unknown. One junction end disagrees with the germline gene, perhaps due to a read error.

With approximately 470 ng total RNA as template and a constant-region primer, TCR beta cDNA was made. ARM-PCR, slightly modified, supplied the TCR beta libraries through three nested multiplex PCR rounds. Use of TRBV1-TRBV30 forward primers with a C-beta reverse primer characterized the first two PCR rounds, which lasted nine to eleven cycles each. TCRdb recomputed calls from the multiplex PCR reads with MiXCR, one row per CDR3 protein. The sample has tens of thousands of distinct CDR3 sequences, approximately 70% seen once. The tissue used was unsorted bulk material of about 19-30 mg. RNA and DNA were co-extracted from it with the AllPrep DNA/RNA mini kit. Germline lookup yields CDR1 DFQATT and CDR2 SNEGSKA (reference sequence). CDR3 size: 17 residues. Regarding the study as a whole: Tumor samples exhibited a significantly greater top-250-clone fraction than blood samples (p = 0.039).

The TCR comes from a man in his forties with primary liver carcinoma and hepatitis B virus infection. Specimen: liver tumor tissue from sampling region 5. As for subset: tumor region T5, tumor centre. The chain employs TRBV20-1 and TRBJ1-2; D remains ambiguous. The CDR3 loop is CSAISAYLGGTNFGYTF. As DNA, the CDR3 is TGCAGTGCTATTTCGGCGTATCTTGGAGGTACTAACTTTGGCTACACCTTC.